The 32 T cell receptor beta chains in this list originate from one sample, sequenced in a study of spatial heterogeneity in lung cancer. The study's findings and limits: How many expanded intratumoral alpha and beta TCRs were present tracked the tumor mutation count, which was a count of nonsynonymous mutations.

MiXCR, applied by TCRdb to the 5' RACE reads, yields one record per CDR3 protein. The table lists 2,500 to 3,500 distinct CDR3 sequences, approximately 4.5% of them singletons. Time point in this sample: sample taken at primary tumor resection. The antigens of these receptors remain unknown. Sequencing used lung tumor tissue, obtained at surgery. The receptors originated from a female donor with early-stage non-small cell lung cancer.

This clonotype is medium-sized within its sample. The genes are TRBV18 and TRBJ2-1, with D unclear. CDR1 and CDR2 from the germline V gene are KGHSH and LQKENI. V was trimmed by 3 bases and J by 8 bases, leaving 8 bases between them. The CDR3 spans 12 residues. The CDR3 here is CASSPGTDEQFF. Written as DNA, the CDR3 is TGTGCCAGCTCACCCGGCACGGATGAGCAGTTCTTC.

This clonotype was recorded at least ten times. A much larger clone sits a single nucleotide away, making a read error possible. The chain joins TRBV7-9 to TRBJ2-2; D gene ambiguous. Germline loops: CDR1 SEHNR, CDR2 FQNEAQ (reference sequence). The CDR3 extends over 14 amino acids. V lost 4 bases and J lost 1, with 7 bases in between. The CDR3 DNA reads as TGTGCCAGCAGCTCCAGTTTGAACACCGGGGAGCTGTTTTTT. Residues: CASSSSLNTGELFF.

This clonotype was seen at least ten times. The chain employs TRBV5-4 and TRBJ2-1, with 7 bases that match TRBD1. V lost 0 bases to trimming and J lost 2 bases; unmatched junction nucleotides: 8. This CDR3 has 17 amino acids. In germline, CDR1 is SGHNT, CDR2 YYREEE (reference sequence). In nucleotides, the CDR3 is TGTGCCAGCAGCTTGGGGGACAGCCTTTCCACCTACAATGAGCAGTTCTTC. This translates into CASSLGDSLSTYNEQFF.

Many counts were recorded for this clonotype. A much larger clone is a single base away; this may be a read error. The rearrangement joins TRBV4-3 to TRBJ2-7; 8 bases match TRBD2. J lost 5 bases, V lost 2 bases, and 8 bases had no gene match. The germline V gene has CDR1 LGHNA and CDR2 YSLEER. The CDR3 length is 15 residues. CDR3 nucleotides: TGCGCCAGCAGCCAATCTTGGACTAGCACCGACGAGCAGTACTTC. This codes for CASSQSWTSTDEQYF.

This clonotype appeared many times. The CDR3 coding sequence is TGTGCCAGCAGCTTGGACAGCAACTATGGCTACACCTTC. As protein: CASSLDSNYGYTF. This chain connects TRBV5-4 to TRBJ1-2, with unresolved D. The germline V gene encodes CDR1 SGHNT and CDR2 YYREEE (reference sequence). The CDR3 has 13 residues. V gave up 0 bases and J gave up 2 bases, with 5 bases separating them. The full variable domain, with the rest looked up from reference TRBV5-4 and TRBJ1-2, is ETGVTQSPTHLIKTRGQQVTLRCSSQSGHNTVSWYQQALGQGPQFIFQYYREEENGRGNFPPRFSGLQFPNYSSELNVNALELDDSALYLCASSLDSNYGYTFGSGTRLTVV.

This clonotype is medium-sized (0.01 to 0.1%) by share. V and J are TRBV6-5 and TRBJ1-4, with a possible D match to TRBD1 (5 bases). The V end lost 2 bases, the J end lost 4 bases, and 8 bases lay between the germline ends. Germline V gives CDR1 MNHEY, CDR2 SVGAGI. This CDR3 comprises 14 residues. CDR3 region: CASSYRGGNEKLFF. The DNA of the CDR3 is TGTGCCAGCAGTTACCGGGGGGGTAATGAAAAACTGTTTTTT.

Relative to its sample, this clonotype is medium-sized. The rearrangement joins TRBV3-1 to TRBJ2-1, with 8 positions matching TRBD1. Looked up from germline, CDR1 is LGHDT and CDR2 is YNNKEL (reference sequence). With 2 bases clipped from V and 0 bases from J, the junction kept 3 bases outside the gene matches. CDR3 length: 16 amino acids. The CDR3 protein is CASSQNRGDSYNEQFF. CDR3 nucleotides: TGTGCCAGCAGCCAAAACAGGGGGGACTCCTACAATGAGCAGTTCTTC.

Sample share makes this clonotype medium-sized. The chain combines TRBV5-6 with TRBJ1-1; no clear D gene. Trimming took off 1 base at V and 3 bases at J, with 10 bases between the two ends. Germline V gene data show CDR1 as SGHDT and CDR2 as YYEEEE. The CDR3 loop spans 14 amino acids. The CDR3 loop is CASSLRREYTEAFF. In DNA form, the CDR3 reads TGTGCCAGCAGCTTGAGGAGGGAGTACACTGAAGCTTTCTTT.

This clonotype was observed many times. This chain uses TRBV7-6 with TRBJ2-2, with 11 positions matching TRBD1. CDR3 length equals 18 residues. The V segment lost 7 bases and the J segment 4 bases; nucleotides outside the gene matches: 14. The germline gives CDR1 SGHVS, CDR2 FNYEAQ. For the CDR3, the DNA is TGTGCCAGCACCCGCCGGGGACAGGGGGATCTTTCCACCGGGGAGCTGTTTTTT. Its translation: CASTRRGQGDLSTGELFF.

This clonotype ranks as medium-sized. The chain combines TRBV20-1 with TRBJ2-3, with D tentatively TRBD1 (5 bases). Germline values: CDR1 DFQATT, CDR2 SNEGSKA (reference sequence). V lost 5 bases and J 4 bases, leaving 16 bases between the germline ends. The CDR3 loop spans 14 amino acids. This chain's CDR3 is CSAPPPTGSDTQYF. The CDR3 DNA reads as TGCAGTGCTCCACCTCCAACAGGATCAGATACGCAGTATTTT.

In its sample, this clonotype is medium-sized. Written as DNA, the CDR3 is TGTGCCAGCAGCGATAGGACTAGCGGCGTGCGGAATGAGCAGTTCTTC. This codes for CASSDRTSGVRNEQFF. The chain links TRBV7-2 to TRBJ2-1; 10 bases align to TRBD2. This CDR3 is 16 amino acids long. Losses at the gene ends were 5 bases for V and 7 bases for J; bases not matched to a gene: 11. Germline CDR1 reads SGHTA; CDR2 reads FQGNSA. The full variable domain, its missing parts supplied by reference TRBV7-2 and TRBJ2-1, is GAGVSQSPSNKVTEKGKDVELRCDPISGHTALYWYRQSLGQGLEFLIYFQGNSAPDKSGLPSDRFSAERTGGSVSTLTIQRTQQEDSAVYLCASSDRTSGVRNEQFFGPGTRLTVL.

Within the sample, this clonotype is medium-sized (0.01 to 0.1%). The chain employs TRBV24-1 and TRBJ2-3; 9 bases agree with TRBD2. Germline values: CDR1 KGHDR, CDR2 SFDVKD. Trimming took 3 bases from V and 2 from J; bases not matched to a gene: 5. The CDR3 totals 16 residues. The CDR3: CATSDATSGFTDTQYF. The CDR3, as DNA: TGTGCCACCAGTGATGCGACTAGCGGCTTCACAGATACGCAGTATTTT.

This clonotype was observed many times. The chain recombines TRBV13 with TRBJ2-4; tentatively, D is TRBD2 (6 bases). The germline V gene has CDR1 PRHDT and CDR2 FYEKMQ (reference sequence). The V end lost 1 base, the J end lost 3 bases, and 10 bases lay between the germline ends. The CDR3 runs 15 residues. CDR3 coding DNA: TGTGCCAGCAGCTTAGAGGGCGGGGACAAAAACATTCAGTACTTC. This codes for CASSLEGGDKNIQYF.

This clonotype is judged medium-sized. The chain is built from TRBV30 and TRBJ1-1; TRBD1 is a possible D gene (5 bases). Germline V gives CDR1 GTSNPN, CDR2 SVGIG (reference sequence). V shed 4 bases and J shed 2 bases, with 14 bases lying between them. This CDR3 is 14 amino acids long. The CDR3 nucleotides are TGTGCCTGGACCCTCGACAGCATTAACACTGAAGCTTTCTTT. Translated, it gives CAWTLDSINTEAFF.

In this sample, this clonotype is medium-sized. The genes are TRBV7-6 and TRBJ1-2; D remains unclear. Trimming took 5 bases from V and 6 from J, leaving 16 bases between them. This CDR3 contains 14 residues. CDR1 is SGHVS, CDR2 FNYEAQ, per germline. The CDR3 protein is CASSLVGEKDGYTF. The CDR3 region has the DNA TGTGCCAGCAGCCTCGTTGGGGAAAAGGATGGCTACACCTTC.

In its sample, this clonotype was seen many times. The chain combines TRBV7-9 with TRBJ1-6; 9 positions agree with TRBD1. This CDR3 is 18 amino acids long. With 5 bases clipped from V and 5 bases from J, the junction kept 13 bases outside the gene matches. Germline V gene lookup returns CDR1 SEHNR and CDR2 FQNEAQ (reference sequence). The CDR3 bases are TGTGCCAGCAGCCTGGGGGACAGGGCGGGGTTCGATAATTCACCCCTCCACTTT. Amino acids: CASSLGDRAGFDNSPLHF. The full variable domain, rest sourced from reference TRBV7-9 and TRBJ1-6, is DTGVSQNPRHKITKRGQNVTFRCDPISEHNRLYWYRQTLGQGPEFLTYFQNEAQLEKSRLLSDRFSAERPKGSFSTLEIQRTEQGDSAMYLCASSLGDRAGFDNSPLHFGNGTRLTVT.

By share, this clonotype counts as medium-sized. The chain joins TRBV6-2 or TRBV6-3 to TRBJ1-2; TRBD1 might be the D (6 bases). Trimming took off 2 bases at V and 5 bases at J, with 9 bases between the two ends. Germline V gene lookup returns CDR1 MNHEY and CDR2 SVGEGT. The CDR3 is 13 amino acids. The CDR3 nucleotides are TGTGCCAGCAGTTACGACAGGTTTTATGGCTACACCTTC. As protein: CASSYDRFYGYTF.

This clonotype is labeled as medium-sized (0.01 to 0.1%). The chain carries TRBV7-8 and TRBJ1-5; D is ambiguous. The CDR3 is 13 residues long. Per germline, CDR1 SGHVS and CDR2 FQNEAQ. V dropped 4 bases and J dropped 2 bases, with 6 bases sitting between them. CDR3 sequence (DNA): TGTGCCAGCAGCTCCCAACGCAATCAGCCCCAGCATTTT. Its protein is CASSSQRNQPQHF.

By sample fraction, this clonotype is medium-sized (0.01 to 0.1%). J is TRBJ2-5 and V is TRBV28, with D perhaps matching TRBD1 (5 bases). Trimming left V 6 bases short and J 5 bases short, with 16 bases between. CDR1 is MDHEN and CDR2 is SYDVKM in the germline V gene. The CDR3 runs 14 residues. As DNA, the CDR3 is TGTGCCAGCAGGCAGGACCAGGGAATTGAGACCCAGTACTTC. Its protein is CASRQDQGIETQYF.

This clonotype came up many times. V and J are TRBV13 and TRBJ2-1; tentative D call: TRBD1 (6 bases). The CDR3 has 14 amino acids. Germline V lookup: CDR1 PRHDT, CDR2 FYEKMQ (reference sequence). V lost 1 base to trimming and J lost 3 bases, with 7 bases between them. The CDR3 bases are TGTGCCAGCAGCTTAGAGGGGGTCTACAATGAGCAGTTCTTC. Its protein product is CASSLEGVYNEQFF. The full variable domain, rest sourced from reference TRBV13 and TRBJ2-1, is AAGVIQSPRHLIKEKRETATLKCYPIPRHDTVYWYQQGPGQDPQFLISFYEKMQSDKGSIPDRFSAQQFSDYHSELNMSSLELGDSALYFCASSLEGVYNEQFFGPGTRLTVL.

By its share, this clonotype is medium-sized (0.01 to 0.1%). The chain carries TRBV7-9 and TRBJ1-1; TRBD1 might be the D (6 bases). The CDR3 covers 17 residues. V was clipped by 5 bases and J by 3 bases, with 22 bases between them. The V gene's germline CDR1 is SEHNR and CDR2 FQNEAQ (reference sequence). The CDR3 nucleotides read TGTGCCAGCAGCCCCTTCCCCGGGGGCCGGGTGGACACTGAAGCTTTCTTT. Amino acids: CASSPFPGGRVDTEAFF.

This clonotype has a count of ten or more. The V and J genes are TRBV30 and TRBJ1-4; D gene unclear. The germline V gene encodes CDR1 GTSNPN and CDR2 SVGIG (reference sequence). This CDR3 is built from 14 residues. V was cut by 2 bases and J by 8 bases, with 15 bases left in between. Written as DNA, the CDR3 is TGTGCCTGGAGTTATGGCCGCGGATGGGAAAAACTGTTTTTT. It encodes CAWSYGRGWEKLFF.

Within the sample, this clonotype is medium-sized (0.01 to 0.1%). The rearrangement joins TRBV4-2 to TRBJ2-3; weak D call: TRBD1 (5 bases). This CDR3 has 17 residues. From germline, CDR1 is LGHNA and CDR2 YNFKEQ. V lost 4 bases to trimming and J lost 0 bases, with 17 bases between them. In DNA form, the CDR3 reads TGTGCCAGCAGCCCATCAAGTATCAGGGCAAGCACAGATACGCAGTATTTT. It codes for CASSPSSIRASTDTQYF.

V usage is TRBV4-3 and J usage is TRBJ2-1; 11 positions match TRBD1. CDR3 length: 17 amino acids. V trimming: 4 bases; J trimming: 7 bases; junction bases outside the gene matches: 12. Germline CDR1 reads LGHNA; CDR2 reads YSLEER. In nucleotides, the CDR3 is TGCGCCAGCAGCCTAAATACCGGACAGGGGGCGCGTAATGAGCAGTTCTTC. Protein product: CASSLNTGQGARNEQFF.

This clonotype was seen a handful of times. The chain couples TRBV3-1 to TRBJ2-7, with D possibly called TRBD1 or TRBD2 (6 bases each). CDR3 size: 14 residues. The germline V gene has CDR1 LGHDT and CDR2 YNNKEL (reference sequence). V was trimmed by 4 bases and J by 3 bases, leaving 13 bases between them. CDR3 protein: CASSPPGAYYEQYF. CDR3 sequence (DNA): TGTGCCAGCAGCCCCCCGGGGGCCTACTACGAGCAGTACTTC.

This clonotype qualifies as medium-sized (0.01 to 0.1%). The CDR3 DNA reads as TGCGCCAGCAGCCCTGGACTAGGACCGGTCGAGCAGTACTTC. Translating gives CASSPGLGPVEQYF. V and J are TRBV5-1 and TRBJ2-7; 7 bases agree with TRBD2. The germline V gene has CDR1 SGHRS and CDR2 YFSETQ. J gave up 6 bases and V 4 bases, and 10 bases lay outside the gene matches. The CDR3 contains 14 residues. Variable domain in full (rest from reference TRBV5-1 and TRBJ2-7): KAGVTQTPRYLIKTRGQQVTLSCSPISGHRSVSWYQQTPGQGLQFLFEYFSETQRNKGNFPGRFSGRQFSNSRSEMNVSTLELGDSALYLCASSPGLGPVEQYFGPGTRLTVT.

This clonotype is labeled medium-sized. The J gene is TRBJ2-3, the V gene TRBV20-1; a possible D gene is TRBD2 (6 bases). CDR1 and CDR2 from the germline V gene are DFQATT and SNEGSKA (reference sequence). V lost 6 bases and J 1 base, leaving 11 bases between the germline ends. The CDR3 consists of 13 residues. The CDR3 sequence: CSAGPGGTDTQYF. The CDR3 region has the DNA TGCAGTGCCGGGCCGGGAGGCACAGATACGCAGTATTTT.

Relative to its sample, this clonotype is medium-sized. This chain links TRBV20-1 with TRBJ1-1; TRBD1 matches 11 bases. Germline CDR1 is DFQATT and CDR2 is SNEGSKA (reference sequence). With V trimmed by 4 bases and J by 7 bases, 5 bases remained unmatched. The CDR3 spans 13 residues. CDR3 in amino acids: CSAKDRGLGEAFF. DNA of the CDR3: TGCAGTGCTAAGGACAGGGGGCTAGGTGAAGCTTTCTTT.

Ten or more counts support this clonotype. The chain employs TRBV7-9 and TRBJ2-3; 16 bases line up with TRBD2. The CDR3 has 17 amino acids. The J segment lost 5 bases and the V segment lost 7 bases, leaving 9 bases of the junction unmatched. Germline V CDR1 and CDR2: SEHNR, FQNEAQ (reference sequence). The CDR3 nucleotides are TGTGCCAGCATCCCTGGGACTAGCGGGGGGGCCGGAGATACGCAGTATTTT. Translation: CASIPGTSGGAGDTQYF.

This clonotype was observed a handful of times. A much more abundant neighbour one base away suggests this may be a read error. V usage is TRBV5-4 and J usage is TRBJ2-3; TRBD2 might be the D (6 bases). The V end was cut by 3 bases, the J end by 4 bases, with 9 bases between. The germline V gene has CDR1 SGHNT and CDR2 YYREEE (reference sequence). The CDR3 is 13 amino acids. The CDR3 nucleotides are TGTGCCAGCAGCTGGGAGGTATCAGATACGCAGTATTTT. Amino acid sequence: CASSWEVSDTQYF.

The sample holds many counts of this clonotype. This chain connects TRBV20-1 to TRBJ2-3; no clear D gene. CDR3 length: 12 amino acids. Trimming stripped 1 base from V and 3 bases from J, with 5 bases between. Germline lookup yields CDR1 DFQATT and CDR2 SNEGSKA (reference sequence). The CDR3 bases are TGCAGTGCTAGAGCGCGGACAGATACGCAGTATTTT. Translation: CSARARTDTQYF.

This clonotype is labeled medium-sized (0.01 to 0.1%). The V gene is TRBV4-3, the J gene TRBJ2-3, with a weak D call TRBD1 (5 bases). The CDR3 contains 14 residues. V lost 4 bases, J lost 2 bases, and 10 bases lay in between. CDR1 and CDR2 from the germline V gene are LGHNA and YSLEER. The CDR3 DNA reads TGCGCCAGCAGCCCCGAAGGGGCCACAGATACGCAGTATTTT. Translated, it gives CASSPEGATDTQYF.